This TCR beta chain was profiled in a study of T cell responses to AZD1222 COVID-19 vaccine. About the study: Pooled in the analysis were second doses at about 4 or about 12 weeks.

The V and J ends lost 4 bases and 3 bases, in that order; junction bases with no gene match: 4. The germline V gene has CDR1 LGHNA and CDR2 YNFKEQ. The CDR3 sequence is 15 residues long. The assay was immunoSEQ multiplex PCR, and TCRdb's table has in-frame clones only and misses some. In the table there are 100,000 to 150,000 clones, over 70% of which are singletons. Study conclusions and caveats: White British donors predominated, females outnumbered males, and clonal diversity was possibly underestimated. Seropositivity was recorded at baseline in only a handful of AZD1222 recipients.

This clone was counted a single time. Its antigen is unknown. The chain recombines TRBV4-2 with TRBJ2-3, with TRBD2 identical over 10 bases. Sequences were derived from peripheral blood, sampled on day 0 of AZD1222 vaccination. The sequence derives from an adult in good health. The CDR3 DNA follows: TGTGCCAGCAGCCCAAGGACTAGCGGAACAGATACGCAGTATTTT. Its protein is CASSPRTSGTDTQYF.